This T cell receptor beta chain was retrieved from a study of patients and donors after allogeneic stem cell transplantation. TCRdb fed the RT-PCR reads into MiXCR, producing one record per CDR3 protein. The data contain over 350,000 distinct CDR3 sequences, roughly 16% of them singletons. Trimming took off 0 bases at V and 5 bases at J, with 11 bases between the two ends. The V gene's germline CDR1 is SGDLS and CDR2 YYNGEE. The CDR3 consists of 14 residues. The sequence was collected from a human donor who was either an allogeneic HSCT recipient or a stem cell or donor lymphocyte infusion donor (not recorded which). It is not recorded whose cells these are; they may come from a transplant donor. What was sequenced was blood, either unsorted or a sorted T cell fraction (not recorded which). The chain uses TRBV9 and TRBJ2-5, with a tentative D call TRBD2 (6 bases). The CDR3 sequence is CASSVAGVGETQYF. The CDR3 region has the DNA TGTGCCAGCAGCGTAGCGGGGGTTGGCGAGACCCAGTACTTC.